The 18 T cell receptor beta chains reported below all come from one sample, sequenced in a study of graft-versus-host responses after intestinal transplantation. Clones were read by immunoSEQ multiplex PCR, and TCRdb kept only the in-frame ones, dropping some. The data contain 9,500 to 13,000 clones, 80% to 95% of them singletons. This specimen was PBMCs, taken approximately 10 weeks after transplant. These receptors were obtained from a human patient who received an intestinal transplant, so some T cells may come from the graft donor.

V and J are TRBV7-8 and TRBJ1-1, with D possibly being TRBD1 (6 bases). Trimming left V 3 bases short and J 0 bases short, with 11 bases between. Germline values: CDR1 SGHVS, CDR2 FQNEAQ. CDR3 length equals 15 residues. This CDR3 reads CASSFGRGLNTEAFF. DNA for the CDR3: TGTGCCAGCAGCTTTGGGAGGGGGTTGAACACTGAAGCTTTCTTT.

V and J are TRBV7-6 and TRBJ1-1; no clear D gene. Trimming left V 5 bases short and J 7 bases short, with 14 bases between. The germline V gene encodes CDR1 SGHVS and CDR2 FNYEAQ. There are 13 residues in the CDR3. CDR3 bases: TGTGCCAGCAGCCGAATTTCGCGGTTTGAAGCTTTCTTT. This translates into CASSRISRFEAFF.

The chain employs TRBV7-3 and TRBJ2-1; no firm D call. V shed 0 bases and J shed 8 bases, with 17 bases lying between them. Germline V gene lookup returns CDR1 SGHTA and CDR2 FQGTGA. CDR3 length: 16 residues. The CDR3 DNA reads as TGTGCCAGCAGCTTAACGCCGGCTAGTCGTTCAGATGAGCAGTTCTTC. This gives the protein CASSLTPASRSDEQFF. Based on the CDR3 plus reference TRBV7-3 and TRBJ2-1, the full variable domain is GAGVSQTPSNKVTEKGKYVELRCDPISGHTALYWYRQSLGQGPEFLIYFQGTGAADDSGLPNDRFFAVRPEGSVSTLKIQRTERGDSAVYLCASSLTPASRSDEQFFGPGTRLTVL.

The chain links TRBV6-4 to TRBJ2-2; the D is unclear. Deletions cut 0 bases from V and 5 bases from J, with 4 bases between. The CDR3 sequence is 13 residues long. Germline V CDR1 and CDR2: MRHNA, SNTAGT. The CDR3 DNA reads TGTGCCAGCAGTGACTCGACTACCGGGGAGCTGTTTTTT. Translated, it gives CASSDSTTGELFF.

V and J are TRBV19 and TRBJ2-1; 8 bases match TRBD2. Germline CDR1 reads LNHDA; CDR2 reads SQIVND (reference sequence). The CDR3 runs to 13 residues. V dropped 3 bases and J dropped 9; count of bases not matched to a gene: 4. DNA for the CDR3: TGTGCCAGTAGTATCGGACTAGCAGTTGAGCAGTTCTTC. Translation gives CASSIGLAVEQFF.

The rearrangement joins TRBV27 to TRBJ1-4; no reliable D call. With 6 bases removed from V and 5 bases from J, the gap between germline ends came to 13 bases. Germline loops: CDR1 MNHEY, CDR2 SMNVEV (reference sequence). The CDR3 runs to 14 residues. The CDR3 coding sequence is TGTGCCAGCAGGCCCGTCCCGGTCAATGAAAAACTGTTTTTT. It specifies CASRPVPVNEKLFF.

The rearrangement joins TRBV7-8 to TRBJ2-7, with TRBD1 identical over 8 bases. From germline, CDR1 is SGHVS and CDR2 FQNEAQ. CDR3 size: 13 residues. Trimming cost V 11 bases and J 6 bases; bases outside gene matches: 12. The CDR3 DNA reads TGTGCCTCCGGGAAAGACAGGGGCGGCGAGCAGTACTTC. It encodes CASGKDRGGEQYF.

The genes are TRBV4-1 and TRBJ2-7, with D uncertain. The germline V and J ends were trimmed by 0 bases and 2 bases, with 8 bases remaining between them. CDR3 length equals 14 residues. Germline lookup yields CDR1 MGHRA and CDR2 YSYEKL. The CDR3, as DNA: TGCGCCAGCAGCCAAGAGCCTGGGACCTACGAGCAGTACTTC. It is translated as CASSQEPGTYEQYF.

This chain links TRBV6-6 with TRBJ2-7, with TRBD1 matching over 8 bases. The germline V gene has CDR1 MNHNY and CDR2 SVGAGI (reference sequence). The CDR3 totals 14 residues. Trimming at V came to 5 bases and at J to 6 bases, leaving 9 bases not matched to a gene. The CDR3 is CASSAGQGSGEQYF. Written as DNA, the CDR3 is TGTGCCAGCAGTGCTGGACAGGGATCGGGCGAGCAGTACTTC.

The chain joins TRBV19 to TRBJ1-1; a weak D match, TRBD1 (5 bases). CDR3 length: 13 amino acids. Germline-derived CDR1 and CDR2 are LNHDA and SQIVND (reference sequence). V dropped 4 bases and J dropped 4 bases, with 10 bases sitting between them. The CDR3 sequence: CASSTRGPTEAFF. The DNA for the CDR3 is TGTGCCAGTAGTACGAGGGGACCCACTGAAGCTTTCTTT.

The gene calls are TRBV4-1 and TRBJ2-2; D not resolved. The CDR3 spans 13 residues. Trimming pared 4 bases from V and 4 bases from J, leaving 7 bases between. Germline V lookup: CDR1 MGHRA, CDR2 YSYEKL. The chain's CDR3 is CASSLSFTGELFF. In DNA form, the CDR3 reads TGCGCCAGCAGCCTTTCCTTCACCGGGGAGCTGTTTTTT.

The V gene is TRBV6-4, the J gene TRBJ1-2, with D possibly TRBD1 on 5 matching bases. Germline assignment: CDR1 MRHNA and CDR2 SNTAGT. This CDR3 is 12 amino acids long. Trimming left V 4 bases short and J 4 bases short, with 7 bases between. CDR3 amino acids: CASSAGGYGYTF. The DNA of the CDR3 is TGTGCCAGCAGTGCGGGGGGCTATGGCTACACCTTC.

V usage is TRBV9 and J usage is TRBJ2-3; TRBD2 aligns across 7 bases. The CDR3 is 17 residues long. Germline V gene sequence: CDR1 SGDLS, CDR2 YYNGEE. Losses at the gene ends were 3 bases for V and 2 bases for J; bases not matched to a gene: 12. CDR3 protein: CASSAEAGWGYTDTQYF. The CDR3, as DNA: TGTGCCAGCAGCGCTGAAGCGGGGTGGGGTTACACAGATACGCAGTATTTT.

The V gene is TRBV5-6, the J gene TRBJ2-4, with 10 bases aligning to TRBD2. J lost 6 bases, V lost 4 bases, and 4 bases had no gene match. Germline V gives CDR1 SGHDT, CDR2 YYEEEE. The CDR3 has 14 amino acids. The CDR3: CASSASSGRNIQYF. The CDR3 DNA is TGTGCCAGCAGCGCCTCTAGCGGGAGAAACATTCAGTACTTC.

This clone was detected once. The V gene is TRBV7-9, the J gene TRBJ2-1; 12 bases map to TRBD2. Unmatched junction bases numbered 11, after V lost 8 bases and J lost 3 bases. This CDR3 is 17 amino acids long. CDR1 and CDR2 (germline): SEHNR, FQNEAQ (reference sequence). This CDR3 is CASEGSSGRGLYNEQFF. In DNA form, the CDR3 reads TGTGCCAGCGAAGGGTCTAGCGGGAGGGGGCTCTACAATGAGCAGTTCTTC.

This CDR3 reads CASSLPHPWQQFF. The CDR3 coding sequence is TGTGCCAGCAGCTTGCCCCACCCGTGGCAGCAGTTCTTC. This sequence joins TRBV7-9 and TRBJ2-1, with D hard to call. Per germline, CDR1 SEHNR and CDR2 FQNEAQ (reference sequence). V was shortened by 3 bases and J by 11 bases, with 14 bases between the two germline ends. CDR3 length: 13 residues.

This clone appeared once. The rearrangement uses TRBV5-3 and TRBJ1-1; the match to TRBD1 covers 7 bases. TRBV5-3 is classed as an ORF, of uncertain function. Unmatched junction bases numbered 8, after V lost 8 bases and J lost 4 bases. The CDR3 spans 13 residues. This CDR3 is CASSLGTVTEAFF. CDR3 nucleotides: TGTGCCAGCAGCCTCGGGACAGTCACTGAAGCTTTCTTT.

The CDR3 DNA reads TGTGCCAGCAGCTTGGTGGCTAGCGTCGATGAGCAGTTCTTC. Its translation: CASSLVASVDEQFF. The genes are TRBV5-4 and TRBJ2-1; weak D call: TRBD2 (6 bases). Germline V lookup: CDR1 SGHNT, CDR2 YYREEE (reference sequence). The V end was cut by 0 bases, the J end by 8 bases, with 12 bases between. The CDR3 length is 14 residues. Drawing the rest from reference TRBV5-4 and TRBJ2-1, the complete variable domain is ETGVTQSPTHLIKTRGQQVTLRCSSQSGHNTVSWYQQALGQGPQFIFQYYREEENGRGNFPPRFSGLQFPNYSSELNVNALELDDSALYLCASSLVASVDEQFFGPGTRLTVL.